This is a list of T cell receptor beta chains from one sample in a study of control samples from healthy donors and cancer patients. Here immunoSEQ multiplex PCR was the method, and the copy in TCRdb shows in-frame clones only, minus some. The table shows approximately 46,000 clones, with approximately 89% occurring only once. The sample comprised PBMCs. The receptors here all came from an older woman with lung cancer. The CDR3 runs from the conserved cysteine through the conserved F or W. D genes are given only for firm matches. Expanded clones are given a class, and other clones once, few, many or no size at all.

>TRBJ1-3|TRBV5-6|-|-
CASSFRTAGNTIYF
TGTGCCAGCAGCTTTCGGACAGCCGGAAACACCATATATTTT
>TRBJ2-2|TRBV7-3|-|TRBD1
CASSKMGQENTGELFF
TGTGCCAGCAGTAAAATGGGACAGGAGAACACCGGGGAGCTGTTTTTT
>TRBJ2-5|TRBV7-2|-|TRBD1
CASSLSDRGLKTQYF
TGTGCCAGCAGCCTTTCTGACAGGGGTCTAAAGACCCAGTACTTC
>TRBJ2-1|TRBV2|-|-
CAVNPRVEQFF
TGTGCCGTAAACCCCAGGGTTGAGCAGTTCTTC
>TRBJ2-1|TRBV11-2|few|-
CASSLDFANEQFF
TGTGCCAGCAGCTTAGATTTTGCGAATGAGCAGTTCTTC
>TRBJ2-1|TRBV11-2|-|-
CASSFYPNEQFF
TGTGCCAGCAGCTTTTACCCCAATGAGCAGTTCTTC
>TRBJ1-1|TRBV24-1|-|-
CATSDLEGTEAFF
TGTGCCACCAGTGACTTGGAAGGGACTGAAGCTTTCTTT
>TRBJ2-1|TRBV24-1|-|TRBD2
CATSDQKGLAGVKQFF
TGTGCCACCAGTGATCAAAAGGGACTAGCGGGAGTCAAGCAGTTCTTC
>TRBJ2-7|TRBV9|-|TRBD1
CASSAEQGEQYF
TGTGCCAGCAGCGCGGAACAGGGGGAGCAGTACTTC
>TRBJ2-7|TRBV28|-|-
CASSSRYEQYF
TGTGCCAGCAGTTCCCGGTACGAGCAGTACTTC
>TRBJ2-3|TRBV5-1|-|-
CASSNGRGWSDTQYF
TGCGCCAGCAGCAACGGTCGAGGGTGGTCAGATACGCAGTATTTT
>TRBJ2-7|TRBV19|-|-
CASSTPSPALEQYF
TGTGCCAGTAGTACCCCCTCACCTGCTTTAGAGCAGTACTTC
>TRBJ2-1|TRBV29-1|-|TRBD2
CSVEGTSGSYNEQFF
TGCAGCGTTGAAGGAACTAGCGGGAGTTACAATGAGCAGTTCTTC
>TRBJ2-7|TRBV7-9|once|-
CASSFVLRPPYEQYF
TGTGCCAGCAGCTTTGTGCTCAGGCCGCCCTACGAGCAGTACTTC
>TRBJ2-1|TRBV11-3|-|TRBD2
CASSLVPQTSGSGDEQFF
TGTGCCAGCAGCTTAGTCCCCCAGACTAGCGGGAGCGGCGATGAGCAGTTCTTC
>TRBJ1-2|TRBV4-3|once|TRBD1
CASSQAIPKPDRNYGYTF
TGCGCCAGCAGCCAAGCCATTCCAAAACCGGACAGGAACTATGGCTACACCTTC
>TRBJ2-1|TRBV7-2|-|TRBD2
CASSFGLAGNYEQFF
TGTGCCAGCAGCTTTGGACTAGCGGGGAACTATGAGCAGTTCTTC
>TRBJ2-3|TRBV6-5|-|-
CASNKTPGSTDTQYF
TGTGCCAGCAACAAGACCCCAGGGAGCACAGATACGCAGTATTTT
>TRBJ1-2|TRBV5-1|-|-
CASTRTDSYGYTF
TGCGCCAGCACCCGGACAGATTCCTATGGCTACACCTTC
>TRBJ2-7|TRBV5-1|-|TRBD2
CASSEDPGTSGEQYF
TGCGCCAGCAGCGAGGATCCCGGGACTAGCGGCGAGCAGTACTTC
>TRBJ1-3|TRBV18|-|-
CASSPGSPPFVSGNTIYF
TGTGCCAGCTCACCAGGTTCCCCCCCCTTTGTCTCTGGAAACACCATATATTTT
>TRBJ2-3|TRBV6-2/TRBV6-3|-|TRBD2
CASSYSIRLAGTTDTQYF
TGTGCCAGCAGTTACTCGATTCGACTAGCGGGCACCACAGATACGCAGTATTTT
>TRBJ1-4|TRBV5-4|-|-
CASSLDGRGEKLFF
TGTGCCAGCAGCTTGGACGGGAGAGGTGAAAAACTGTTTTTT
>TRBJ1-4|TRBV30|-|TRBD1
CAFTGGEKLFF
TGTGCCTTTACAGGGGGTGAAAAACTGTTTTTT
>TRBJ1-1|TRBV4-1|few|TRBD1
CASSQDGQGLRTLEAFF
TGCGCCAGCAGCCAAGATGGACAGGGTTTGAGGACACTTGAAGCTTTCTTT
>TRBJ1-1|TRBV28|once|-
CASKGGGVNTEAFF
TGTGCCAGCAAGGGAGGAGGGGTTAACACTGAAGCTTTCTTT
>TRBJ1-3|TRBV7-9|-|-
CASSLSAPGVTGNTIYF
TGTGCCAGCAGCTTATCCGCCCCAGGAGTGACTGGAAACACCATATATTTT
>TRBJ2-5|TRBV14|-|-
CASSQFQGETQYF
TGTGCCAGCAGCCAATTTCAGGGGGAGACCCAGTACTTC
>TRBJ1-6|TRBV30|-|-
CAWTRRGSPLHF
TGTGCCTGGACACGTCGAGGTTCACCCCTCCACTTT
>TRBJ1-4|TRBV21-1|-|-
CASSKGDSATNEKLFF
TGTGCCAGCAGCAAAGGGGACAGCGCAACTAATGAAAAACTGTTTTTT
>TRBJ1-2|TRBV6-1|-|-
CASSEVPGRAYGYTF
TGTGCCAGCAGTGAAGTTCCCGGACGGGCCTATGGCTACACCTTC
>TRBJ2-7|TRBV6-2/TRBV6-3|-|TRBD2
CASSYSGESGMGYEQYF
TGTGCCAGCAGTTACTCGGGCGAAAGCGGGATGGGATACGAGCAGTACTTC
>TRBJ1-3|TRBV7-2|-|-
CASSLVDRRNTIYF
TGTGCCAGCAGCTTAGTAGACAGGCGAAACACCATATATTTT
>TRBJ1-5|TRBV19|-|-
CASSILEGSQPQHF
TGTGCCAGTAGTATTCTTGAAGGGAGCCAGCCCCAGCATTTT
>TRBJ2-5|TRBV28|-|TRBD1
CASSSIDRGHETQYF
TGTGCCAGCAGTTCGATAGACAGGGGGCATGAGACCCAGTACTTC
>TRBJ2-7|TRBV9|-|-
CASSVVGGEQYF
TGTGCCAGCAGCGTAGTCGGTGGCGAGCAGTACTTC
>TRBJ2-7|TRBV28|-|TRBD2
CASTDSGSSYEQYF
TGTGCCAGCACTGATAGCGGGAGCTCCTACGAGCAGTACTTC
>TRBJ2-5|TRBV24-1|-|-
CATSDLHSGVGETQYF
TGTGCCACCAGTGATTTGCATTCTGGGGTCGGAGAGACCCAGTACTTC
>TRBJ2-2|TRBV2|-|-
CASTGQPSNTGELFF
TGTGCCAGCACCGGACAGCCTTCGAACACCGGGGAGCTGTTTTTT
>TRBJ1-2|TRBV6-2/TRBV6-3|-|-
CASSYGQTNYGYTF
TGTGCCAGCAGTTACGGACAGACCAACTATGGCTACACCTTC
>TRBJ2-7|TRBV2|-|-
CASTRRYEQYF
TGTGCCAGCACCCGACGCTACGAGCAGTACTTC
>TRBJ1-3|TRBV6-2/TRBV6-3|-|-
CASSLTGTHSGNTIYF
TGTGCCAGCAGTTTAACCGGGACGCACTCTGGAAACACCATATATTTT
>TRBJ2-7|TRBV12-3/TRBV12-4|-|-
CASSLGTASEQYF
TGTGCCAGCAGTCTGGGGACGGCTAGCGAGCAGTACTTC
>TRBJ2-1|TRBV18|-|-
CASSQSLSVDPYNEQFF
TGTGCCAGCTCACAGTCATTAAGCGTGGACCCCTACAATGAGCAGTTCTTC